The 25 T cell receptor beta chains below were found in one sample sequenced in a study of T cells in Graves' hyperthyroidism and ophthalmopathy. It was RNA transcripts that yielded the amplified TCR beta CDR3 regions. HTBI primers were the set used in a first-round RT-PCR of the TCR CDR3. In TCRdb, the multiplex PCR reads were re-called with MiXCR into one record per CDR3 protein. The sample includes approximately 600,000 distinct CDR3 sequences, about 20% of them seen just once. The sample taken for sequencing was blood. The origin of the receptors is a man aged 30 to 39 with Graves' ophthalmopathy.

The gene calls are TRBV20-1 and TRBJ2-7; the D gene is possibly TRBD1 (5 bases). V was pared by 6 bases and J by 0 bases, with 9 bases between. Germline V gene data show CDR1 as DFQATT and CDR2 as SNEGSKA (reference sequence). The CDR3 sequence is 12 residues long. The CDR3 DNA follows: TGCAGTGCGACGGACAACTCCTACGAGCAGTACTTC. It specifies CSATDNSYEQYF.

The chain couples TRBV7-3 to TRBJ2-4, with 8 bases matching TRBD1. J lost 4 bases, V lost 4 bases, and 3 bases had no gene match. The CDR3 runs 14 residues. Germline V gives CDR1 SGHTA, CDR2 FQGTGA. The DNA for the CDR3 is TGTGCCAGCAGCTCCGGACAGGGTAAAAACATTCAGTACTTC. Its protein product is CASSSGQGKNIQYF.

The chain employs TRBV6-5 and TRBJ2-1; 10 bases align to TRBD2. J was trimmed by 4 bases and V by 1 base; bases with no gene match: 10. Germline V CDR1 and CDR2: MNHEY, SVGAGI. The CDR3 is 18 residues long. The chain's CDR3 is CASSYYGLSGRGYNEQFF. The CDR3 nucleotides read TGTGCCAGCAGTTACTACGGTCTAAGCGGGAGGGGGTACAATGAGCAGTTCTTC.

In its sample, this clonotype was seen many times. The J gene is TRBJ2-1, the V gene TRBV14, with D possibly matching TRBD2 (5 bases). The CDR3 totals 14 residues. V dropped 0 bases and J dropped 4 bases, with 7 bases sitting between them. The germline gives CDR1 SGHDN, CDR2 FVKESK. The CDR3 bases are TGTGCCAGCAGCCAAGATGGGAGTTACAATGAGCAGTTCTTC. It translates to CASSQDGSYNEQFF.

This clonotype has only a few counts. The chain combines TRBV27 with TRBJ2-6; D is ambiguous. V was shortened by 5 bases and J by 0 bases, with 8 bases between the two germline ends. The CDR3 runs 15 residues. Germline V gene lookup returns CDR1 MNHEY and CDR2 SMNVEV (reference sequence). The CDR3 region is CASSPDTSGANVLTF. Written as DNA, the CDR3 is TGTGCCAGCAGTCCCGACACCTCTGGGGCCAACGTCCTGACTTTC.

The table lists this clonotype with many counts. This chain joins TRBV7-2 and TRBJ2-3, with TRBD2 identical over 7 bases. V was pared by 11 bases and J by 0 bases, with 11 bases of the junction left unmatched. The CDR3 has 15 residues. CDR1 is SGHTA, CDR2 FQGNSA, per germline. The CDR3 region is CACRLAPSSTDTQYF. CDR3 in DNA: TGTGCCTGTCGACTAGCACCGTCTAGCACAGATACGCAGTATTTT.

The rearrangement uses TRBV24-1 and TRBJ2-2; D remains ambiguous. The CDR3 loop spans 15 amino acids. The V end was cut by 3 bases, the J end by 1 base, with 8 bases between. Looked up from germline, CDR1 is KGHDR and CDR2 is SFDVKD. DNA of the CDR3: TGTGCCACCAGTGATCTGCGGCAGAACACCGGGGAGCTGTTTTTT. Translation gives CATSDLRQNTGELFF.

In its sample, this clonotype was seen many times. The chain employs TRBV7-2 and TRBJ2-7, with TRBD2 identical over 10 bases. Germline CDR1 is SGHTA and CDR2 is FQGNSA. The V segment lost 4 bases and the J segment 6 bases; nucleotides outside the gene matches: 9. The CDR3 spans 15 residues. CDR3 bases: TGTGCCAGCAGCTGGCTAGCGGGAGCGTCCCCCGAGCAGTACTTC. Translated, it gives CASSWLAGASPEQYF.

V is TRBV7-2 and J is TRBJ1-6; 9 positions match TRBD1. CDR1 is SGHTA and CDR2 is FQGNSA in the germline V gene. The V and J ends lost 1 base and 6 bases, in that order; junction bases with no gene match: 4. The CDR3 length is 16 residues. In DNA, the CDR3 is TGTGCCAGCAGCTTAGGGGGACAGGGCTTTAATTCACCCCTCCACTTT. Translating it yields CASSLGGQGFNSPLHF.

This clonotype was picked up many times. The rearrangement uses TRBV2 and TRBJ1-1; no clear D gene. Germline V gene lookup returns CDR1 SNHLY and CDR2 FYNNEI. The CDR3 is 12 amino acids. V was clipped by 4 bases and J by 0 bases, with 3 bases between them. The CDR3 region has the DNA TGTGCCAGCAGTGTGGTGAACACTGAAGCTTTCTTT. It encodes CASSVVNTEAFF.

The chain employs TRBV9 and TRBJ1-2; maybe TRBD1 (5 bases). The CDR3 runs 14 residues. CDR1 is SGDLS and CDR2 is YYNGEE in the germline V gene. The V end was cut by 3 bases, the J end by 6 bases, with 15 bases between. CDR3 DNA: TGTGCCAGCAGCGGCTACGGGCCGGGACATGGCTACACCTTC. Translating it yields CASSGYGPGHGYTF.

There are a few counts of this clonotype. The chain couples TRBV3-1 to TRBJ2-7; 9 positions agree with TRBD1. V was clipped by 6 bases and J by 2 bases; unmatched bases: 11. The CDR3 runs 16 residues. The V gene's germline CDR1 is LGHDT and CDR2 YNNKEL (reference sequence). CDR3 protein: CASSEPRTGATYEQYF. CDR3 nucleotides: TGTGCCAGCAGTGAACCCCGGACAGGGGCGACCTACGAGCAGTACTTC.

This clonotype appeared a few times. The chain is built from TRBV6-6 and TRBJ2-4; no firm D call. Germline V CDR1 and CDR2: MNHNY, SVGAGI (reference sequence). This CDR3 region has 12 residues. Between the trimmed V and J ends, which lost 2 bases and 5 bases, there was a span of 4 bases. The CDR3 DNA reads as TGTGCCAGCAGTTACCCAGAAAACATTCAGTACTTC. It encodes CASSYPENIQYF.

This clonotype was counted only a few times. The V and J genes are TRBV5-1 and TRBJ1-1; D not resolved. The CDR3 extends over 14 amino acids. Germline CDR1 SGHRS, CDR2 YFSETQ. Trimming removed 3 bases at V and 5 bases at J, with 14 bases between. The CDR3, as DNA: TGCGCCAGCAGCTCGGGCATTAAGGGAACTGAAGCTTTCTTT. It translates to CASSSGIKGTEAFF.

The CDR3 region is CASSPGFFNEKLFF. CDR3 coding DNA: TGTGCCAGCAGCCCCGGGTTTTTTAATGAAAAACTGTTTTTT. The chain links TRBV7-8 to TRBJ1-4, with D uncertain. The CDR3 has 14 amino acids. Germline CDR1 is SGHVS and CDR2 is FQNEAQ. V was pared by 5 bases and J by 4 bases, with 11 bases between.

This chain uses TRBV2 with TRBJ2-4; D not certain. The germline V gene encodes CDR1 SNHLY and CDR2 FYNNEI. The CDR3 totals 15 residues. The V end was cut by 3 bases, the J end by 0 bases, with 9 bases between. CDR3 nucleotide sequence: TGTGCCAGCAGTGAGCAGTTTCTAGCCAAAAACATTCAGTACTTC. It yields the protein CASSEQFLAKNIQYF.

This clonotype appeared a few times. The chain combines TRBV4-1 with TRBJ2-3; TRBD1 agrees at 11 bases. V trimming: 1 base; J trimming: 4 bases; junction bases outside the gene matches: 4. The CDR3 sequence is 16 residues long. Germline values: CDR1 MGHRA, CDR2 YSYEKL. CDR3 protein: CASSQAGTGGPDTQYF. CDR3 in DNA: TGCGCCAGCAGCCAAGCAGGGACAGGGGGACCAGATACGCAGTATTTT.

This clonotype was observed at least ten times. The chain joins TRBV9 to TRBJ2-3; 9 nucleotides match TRBD2. The V gene's germline CDR1 is SGDLS and CDR2 YYNGEE. J lost 4 bases, V lost 0 bases, and 6 bases had no gene match. The CDR3 spans 16 residues. CDR3 DNA sequence: TGTGCCAGCAGCGTAGGATTAGCGGGAGTGGCAGATACGCAGTATTTT. As protein: CASSVGLAGVADTQYF.

This chain links TRBV4-3 with TRBJ2-3, with TRBD2 identical over 8 bases. The ends lost 2 bases at V and 2 bases at J; junction bases unmatched: 12. This CDR3 is 18 amino acids long. The germline gives CDR1 LGHNA, CDR2 YSLEER. CDR3 protein: CASSQSPSSGSPTDTQYF. CDR3 sequence (DNA): TGCGCCAGCAGCCAATCCCCTTCGAGCGGGAGTCCCACAGATACGCAGTATTTT.

This clonotype occurred many times. The genes are TRBV30 and TRBJ1-1; D ambiguous. Germline CDR1 and CDR2: GTSNPN and SVGIG (reference sequence). Trimming removed 0 bases from V and 7 bases from J, with 6 bases in between. The CDR3 is 11 residues long. CDR3: CAWSVAFEAFF. Written as DNA, the CDR3 is TGTGCCTGGAGTGTCGCCTTTGAAGCTTTCTTT.

This rearrangement joins TRBV18 to TRBJ1-4; 10 positions agree with TRBD1. The CDR3 has 13 amino acids. The J segment lost 5 bases and the V segment lost 8 bases, leaving 2 bases of the junction unmatched. CDR1 and CDR2 (germline): KGHSH, LQKENI. This CDR3 is CASQDRGNEKLFF. CDR3 coding DNA: TGTGCCAGCCAGGACAGGGGGAATGAAAAACTGTTTTTT.

This chain uses TRBV4-2 with TRBJ1-1; D is uncertain. V was trimmed by 1 base and J by 3 bases, leaving 9 bases between them. This CDR3 is built from 14 residues. Germline CDR1 and CDR2: LGHNA and YNFKEQ. CDR3 sequence (DNA): TGTGCCAGCAGCCAAGCGGGCATTTACACTGAAGCTTTCTTT. Its translation is CASSQAGIYTEAFF.

The CDR3 nucleotides read TGTGCCAGCAGTTACGGTGCGGACTTAGATACGCAGTATTTT. Its protein is CASSYGADLDTQYF. V usage is TRBV6-2 or TRBV6-3 and J usage is TRBJ2-3; maybe TRBD2 (5 bases). The length of the CDR3 is 14 residues. With 2 bases removed from V and 5 bases from J, the gap between germline ends came to 11 bases. CDR1 and CDR2 (germline): MNHEY, SVGEGT.

The sample holds one count of this clonotype. This may be a read error: a much more frequent sequence differs by one nucleotide. The V gene is TRBV13, the J gene TRBJ2-1, with 10 bases lining up with TRBD2. Germline CDR1 reads PRHDT; CDR2 reads FYEKMQ (reference sequence). V lost 8 bases and J lost 5; bases outside the gene matches: 9. The CDR3 is made up of 15 amino acids. As DNA, the CDR3 is TGTGCCAGCGGCTCCGGGACTAGCGCTGACAATGAGCAGTTCTTC. The encoded protein is CASGSGTSADNEQFF.

This clonotype was detected a few times. The V and J genes are TRBV29-1 and TRBJ2-7; the match to TRBD2 covers 11 bases. Germline V gene sequence: CDR1 SQVTM, CDR2 ANQGSEA. This CDR3 has 14 amino acids. The V and J ends lost 5 bases and 6 bases, in that order; junction bases with no gene match: 9. The CDR3 spells CSVSLAGVSSEQYF. The DNA for the CDR3 is TGCAGCGTTTCACTAGCGGGAGTGAGTTCCGAGCAGTACTTC.